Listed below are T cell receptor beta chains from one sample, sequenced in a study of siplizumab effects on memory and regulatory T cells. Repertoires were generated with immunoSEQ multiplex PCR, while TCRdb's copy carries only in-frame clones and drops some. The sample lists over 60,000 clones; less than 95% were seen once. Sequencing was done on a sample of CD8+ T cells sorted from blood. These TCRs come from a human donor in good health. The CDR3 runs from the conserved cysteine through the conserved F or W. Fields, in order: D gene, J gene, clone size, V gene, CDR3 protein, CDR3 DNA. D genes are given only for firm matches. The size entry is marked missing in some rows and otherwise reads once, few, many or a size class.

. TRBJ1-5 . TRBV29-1 CSVEERFRNQPQHF TGCAGCGTTGAAGAGCGGTTCCGCAATCAGCCCCAGCATTTT
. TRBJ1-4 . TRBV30 CAWRESSGAANEKLFF TGTGCCTGGAGAGAATCCAGTGGGGCGGCTAATGAAAAACTGTTTTTT
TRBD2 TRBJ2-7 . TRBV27 CASSRTSGSFSYEQYF TGTGCCAGCAGCCGAACTAGCGGGAGTTTCTCCTACGAGCAGTACTTC
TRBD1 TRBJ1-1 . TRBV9 CASSTGQPNTEAFF TGTGCCAGCAGCACGGGACAGCCGAACACTGAAGCTTTCTTT
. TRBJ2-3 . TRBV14 CASSQETGILYTDTQYF TGTGCCAGCAGCCAAGAGACAGGAATTTTGTACACAGATACGCAGTATTTT
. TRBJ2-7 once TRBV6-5 CASIELGPSYEQYF TGTGCCAGCATTGAACTTGGGCCATCCTACGAGCAGTACTTC
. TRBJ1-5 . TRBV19 CASSVWTGGNQPQHF TGTGCCAGTAGTGTATGGACCGGGGGGAATCAGCCCCAGCATTTT
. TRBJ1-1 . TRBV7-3 CASSLTSSGANTEAFF TGTGCCAGCAGCTTAACCTCGTCGGGGGCGAACACTGAAGCTTTCTTT
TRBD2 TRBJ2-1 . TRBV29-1 CSVEGLAGGPRYNEQFF TGCAGCGTTGAAGGACTAGCGGGGGGGCCGAGGTACAATGAGCAGTTCTTC
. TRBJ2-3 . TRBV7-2 CASSLAGLLSTDTQYF TGTGCCAGCAGCTTAGCGGGCTTACTTAGCACAGATACGCAGTATTTT
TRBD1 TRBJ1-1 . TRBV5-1 CASSAGQGLNTEAFF TGCGCCAGCAGCGCAGGACAGGGACTGAACACTGAAGCTTTCTTT
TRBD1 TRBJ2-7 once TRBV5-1 CASSLVDRGTYEQYF TGCGCCAGCAGCTTGGTGGACAGGGGCACCTACGAGCAGTACTTC
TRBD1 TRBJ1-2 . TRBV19 CASSREQGLYGYTF TGTGCCAGTAGTAGAGAACAGGGGCTCTATGGCTACACCTTC
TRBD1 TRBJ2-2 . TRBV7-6 CASSQGAKYSGELFF TGTGCCAGCTCTCAGGGGGCGAAATACTCCGGGGAGCTGTTTTTT
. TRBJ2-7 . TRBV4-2 CASSNNYEQYF TGTGCCAGCAGCAACAATTACGAGCAGTACTTC
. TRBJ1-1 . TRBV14 CASSQDYSGFGTEAFF TGTGCCAGCAGCCAAGATTACTCGGGTTTCGGCACTGAAGCTTTCTTT
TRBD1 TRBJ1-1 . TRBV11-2 CASIISGTAMNTEAFF TGTGCCAGCATCATCTCCGGGACAGCGATGAACACTGAAGCTTTCTTT
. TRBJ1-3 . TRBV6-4 CASSDGLGTIYF TGTGCCAGCAGTGACGGCCTCGGGACCATATATTTT
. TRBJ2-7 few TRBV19 CASSIGYEQYF TGTGCCAGTAGTATCGGCTACGAGCAGTACTTC
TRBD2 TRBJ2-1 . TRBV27 CASRGLAGGPYNEQFF TGTGCCAGCAGAGGACTAGCGGGGGGCCCCTACAATGAGCAGTTCTTC
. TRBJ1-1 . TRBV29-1 CSETQGLATEAFF TGCAGCGAAACACAGGGATTGGCGACTGAAGCTTTCTTT
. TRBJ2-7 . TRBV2 CASRGRTASYEQYF TGTGCCAGCAGGGGACGGACAGCTTCCTACGAGCAGTACTTC
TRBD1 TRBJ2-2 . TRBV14 CASSQDHFGYQGAGELFF TGTGCCAGCAGCCAAGATCATTTCGGATATCAGGGGGCCGGGGAGCTGTTTTTT
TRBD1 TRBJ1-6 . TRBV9 CASAGTGSTPLHF TGTGCCAGCGCCGGGACAGGATCGACACCCCTCCACTTT
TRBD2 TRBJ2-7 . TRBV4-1 CASSLGTSGSNEQYF TGCGCCAGCAGCCTTGGGACTAGCGGGAGTAACGAGCAGTACTTC
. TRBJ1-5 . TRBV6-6 CASALMNSNQPQHF TGTGCCAGTGCTTTGATGAATAGCAATCAGCCCCAGCATTTT
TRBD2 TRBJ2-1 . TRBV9 CASSVGSGGGYNEQFF TGTGCCAGCAGCGTAGGAAGCGGGGGGGGATACAATGAGCAGTTCTTC
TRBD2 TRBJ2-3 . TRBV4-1 CASSQVVAGGPEFSDTQYF TGCGCCAGCAGCCAAGTGGTTGCGGGGGGGCCGGAGTTCTCAGATACGCAGTATTTT
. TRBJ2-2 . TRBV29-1 CSVEKGWGTGELFF TGCAGCGTTGAGAAGGGATGGGGCACCGGGGAGCTGTTTTTT
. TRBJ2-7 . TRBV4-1 CASSQGWVASYEQYF TGCGCCAGCAGCCAAGGGTGGGTGGCCTCCTACGAGCAGTACTTC
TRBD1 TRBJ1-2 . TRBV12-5 CASGLGGQESNYGYTF TGTGCTAGTGGTTTGGGAGGACAGGAGAGTAACTATGGCTACACCTTC
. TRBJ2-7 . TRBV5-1 CASSFSSSAPYEQYF TGCGCCAGCAGCTTTTCTTCTAGCGCTCCCTACGAGCAGTACTTC
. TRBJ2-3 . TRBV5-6 CASSFWGGSTDTQYF TGTGCCAGCAGCTTTTGGGGGGGCAGCACAGATACGCAGTATTTT
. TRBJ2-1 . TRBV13 CASTLEAYNEQFF TGTGCCAGCACCCTGGAGGCGTACAATGAGCAGTTCTTC
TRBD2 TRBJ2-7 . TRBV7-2 CASSLAPGLAVYEQYF TGTGCCAGCAGCTTAGCACCGGGACTAGCGGTCTACGAGCAGTACTTC
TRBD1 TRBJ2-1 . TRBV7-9 CASSPRDRLFDEQFF TGTGCCAGCAGTCCTCGGGACAGATTATTCGATGAGCAGTTCTTC
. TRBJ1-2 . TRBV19 CASNPTASYGYTF TGTGCCAGTAACCCGACAGCCTCCTATGGCTACACCTTC
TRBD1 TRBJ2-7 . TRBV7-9 CASSSATGTETYEQYF TGTGCCAGCAGCTCTGCCACCGGGACAGAGACCTACGAGCAGTACTTC
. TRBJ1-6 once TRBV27 CASSPGLHNSPLHF TGTGCCAGCAGTCCGGGACTGCATAATTCACCCCTCCACTTT
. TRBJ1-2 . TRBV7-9 CASSPPFPTADYGYTF TGTGCCAGCAGCCCCCCTTTTCCGACAGCGGACTATGGCTACACCTTC
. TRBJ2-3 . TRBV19 CASSIGSGYSTDTQYF TGTGCCAGTAGTATAGGGTCCGGATATAGCACAGATACGCAGTATTTT
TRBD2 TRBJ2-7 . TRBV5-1 CASSGGDGYEQYF TGCGCCAGCAGCGGGGGGGACGGCTACGAGCAGTACTTC
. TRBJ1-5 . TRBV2 CASSFIRDYSNQPQHF TGTGCCAGCAGTTTCATCAGGGACTATAGCAATCAGCCCCAGCATTTT
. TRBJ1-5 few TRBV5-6 CASSLFLSNQPQHF TGTGCCAGCAGCTTGTTTCTTAGCAATCAGCCCCAGCATTTT
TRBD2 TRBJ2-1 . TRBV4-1 CASSGLAGGFGEQFF TGCGCCAGCAGCGGGCTAGCGGGGGGATTCGGTGAGCAGTTCTTC
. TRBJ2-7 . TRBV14 CASSHTTFSYEQYF TGTGCCAGCAGCCATACCACTTTTTCCTACGAGCAGTACTTC
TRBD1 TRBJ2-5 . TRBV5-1 CASSLGTGNQETQYF TGCGCCAGCAGCCTTGGGACAGGCAACCAAGAGACCCAGTACTTC